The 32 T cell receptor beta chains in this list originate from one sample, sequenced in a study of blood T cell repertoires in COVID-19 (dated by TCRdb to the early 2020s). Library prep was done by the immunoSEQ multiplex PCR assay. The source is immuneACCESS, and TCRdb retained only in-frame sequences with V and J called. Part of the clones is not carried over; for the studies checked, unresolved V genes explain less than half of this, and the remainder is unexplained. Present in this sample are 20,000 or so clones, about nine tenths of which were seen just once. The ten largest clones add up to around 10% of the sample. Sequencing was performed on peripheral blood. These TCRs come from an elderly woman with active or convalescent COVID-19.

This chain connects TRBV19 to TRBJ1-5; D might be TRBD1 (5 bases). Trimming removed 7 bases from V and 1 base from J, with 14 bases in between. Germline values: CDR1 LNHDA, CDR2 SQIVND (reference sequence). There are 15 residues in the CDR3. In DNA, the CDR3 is TGTGCCAGTAAAACAGGCCTTTTGAGCAATCAGCCCCAGCATTTT. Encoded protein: CASKTGLLSNQPQHF.

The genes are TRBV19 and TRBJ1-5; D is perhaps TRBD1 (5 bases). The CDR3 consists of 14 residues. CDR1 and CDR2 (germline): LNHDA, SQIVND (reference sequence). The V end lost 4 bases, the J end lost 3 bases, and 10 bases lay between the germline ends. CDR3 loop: CASSSDRDNQPQHF. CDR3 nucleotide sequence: TGTGCCAGTAGTAGCGACAGAGACAATCAGCCCCAGCATTTT.

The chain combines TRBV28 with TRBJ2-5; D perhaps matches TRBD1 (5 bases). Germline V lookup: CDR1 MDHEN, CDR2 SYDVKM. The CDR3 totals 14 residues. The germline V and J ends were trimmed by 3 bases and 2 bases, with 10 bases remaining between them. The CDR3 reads CASSLSGRQETQYF. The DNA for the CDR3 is TGTGCCAGCAGTTTGTCAGGGCGGCAAGAGACCCAGTACTTC.

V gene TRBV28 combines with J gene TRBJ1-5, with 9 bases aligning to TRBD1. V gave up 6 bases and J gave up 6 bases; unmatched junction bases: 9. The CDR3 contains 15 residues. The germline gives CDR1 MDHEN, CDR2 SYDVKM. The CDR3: CASRKGQGGFQPQHF. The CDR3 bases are TGTGCCAGCAGAAAGGGACAGGGAGGTTTTCAGCCCCAGCATTTT.

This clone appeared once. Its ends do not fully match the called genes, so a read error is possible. The CDR3 nucleotides are TGTGCCAGTCCGACCGGGACAGTAGAACACCGGGGAGCTGTTTTT. Protein sequence: CASPTGTVEHRGAVF. The chain has TRBV19 and TRBJ2-2, with 7 positions matching TRBD1. The CDR3 sequence is 15 residues long. CDR1 LNHDA and CDR2 SQIVND come from the germline V gene (reference sequence).

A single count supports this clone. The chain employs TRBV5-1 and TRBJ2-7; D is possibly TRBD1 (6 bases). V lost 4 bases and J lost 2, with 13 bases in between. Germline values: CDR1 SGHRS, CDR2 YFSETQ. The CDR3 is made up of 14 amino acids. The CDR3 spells CASSPTGSTYEQYF. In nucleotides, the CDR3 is TGCGCCAGCAGCCCGACAGGCTCCACCTACGAGCAGTACTTC.

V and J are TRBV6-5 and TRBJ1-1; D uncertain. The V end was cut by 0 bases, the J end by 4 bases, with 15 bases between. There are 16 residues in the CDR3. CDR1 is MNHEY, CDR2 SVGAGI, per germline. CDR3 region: CASSYSKFPDLTEAFF. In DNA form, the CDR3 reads TGTGCCAGCAGTTACTCGAAATTCCCAGATCTCACTGAAGCTTTCTTT.

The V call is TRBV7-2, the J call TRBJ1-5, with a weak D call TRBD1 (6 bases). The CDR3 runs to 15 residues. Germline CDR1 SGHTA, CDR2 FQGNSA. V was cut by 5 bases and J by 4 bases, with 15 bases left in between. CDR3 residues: CASSPWQGPNQPQHF. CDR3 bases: TGTGCCAGCAGCCCCTGGCAGGGGCCGAATCAGCCCCAGCATTTT. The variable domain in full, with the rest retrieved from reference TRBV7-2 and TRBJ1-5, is GAGVSQSPSNKVTEKGKDVELRCDPISGHTALYWYRQSLGQGLEFLIYFQGNSAPDKSGLPSDRFSAERTGGSVSTLTIQRTQQEDSAVYLCASSPWQGPNQPQHFGDGTRLSIL.

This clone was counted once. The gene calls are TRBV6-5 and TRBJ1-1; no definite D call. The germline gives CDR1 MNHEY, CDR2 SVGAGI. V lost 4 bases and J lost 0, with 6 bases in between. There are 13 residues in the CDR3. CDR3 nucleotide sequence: TGTGCCAGCAGTTTGGGCTTGAACACTGAAGCTTTCTTT. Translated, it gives CASSLGLNTEAFF.

CDR3 sequence (DNA): TGTGCCAGCAGCCTATCATCGGGAGGGGTAGTCACAGATACGCAGTATTTT. Its translation is CASSLSSGGVVTDTQYF. V gene TRBV3-1 (or the pseudogene TRBV3-2) combines with J gene TRBJ2-3; 8 nucleotides agree with TRBD2. The V and J ends lost 4 bases and 2 bases, in that order; junction bases with no gene match: 11. The CDR3 spans 17 residues. The germline V gene encodes CDR1 LGHDT and CDR2 YNNKEL (reference sequence).

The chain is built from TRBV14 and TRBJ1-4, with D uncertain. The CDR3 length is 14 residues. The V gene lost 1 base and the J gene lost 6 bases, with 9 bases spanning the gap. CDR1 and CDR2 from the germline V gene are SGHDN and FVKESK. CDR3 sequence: CASSQVRGDEKLFF. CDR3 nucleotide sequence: TGTGCCAGCAGCCAAGTACGGGGAGATGAAAAACTGTTTTTT. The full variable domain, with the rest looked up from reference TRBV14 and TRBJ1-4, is EAGVTQFPSHSVIEKGQTVTLRCDPISGHDNLYWYRRVMGKEIKFLLHFVKESKQDESGMPNNRFLAERTGGTYSTLKVQPAELEDSGVYFCASSQVRGDEKLFFGSGTQLSVL.

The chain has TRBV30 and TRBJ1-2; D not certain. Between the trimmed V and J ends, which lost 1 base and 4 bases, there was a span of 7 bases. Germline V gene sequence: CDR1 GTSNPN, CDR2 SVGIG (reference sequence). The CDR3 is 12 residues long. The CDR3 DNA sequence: TGTGCCTGGAGTGCTACGGGCTATGGCTACACCTTC. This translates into CAWSATGYGYTF.

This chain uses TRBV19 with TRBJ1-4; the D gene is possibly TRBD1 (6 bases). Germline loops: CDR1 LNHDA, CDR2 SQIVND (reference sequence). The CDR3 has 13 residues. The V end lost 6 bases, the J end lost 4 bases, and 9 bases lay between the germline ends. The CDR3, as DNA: TGTGCCAGTAGGGACAGAATTAATGAAAAACTGTTTTTT. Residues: CASRDRINEKLFF.

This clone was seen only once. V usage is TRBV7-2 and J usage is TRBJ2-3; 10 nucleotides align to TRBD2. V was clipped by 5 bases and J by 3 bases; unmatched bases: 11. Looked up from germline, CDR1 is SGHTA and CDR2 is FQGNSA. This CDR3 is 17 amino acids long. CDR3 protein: CASSPYPAGGPTDTQYF. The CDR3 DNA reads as TGTGCCAGCAGCCCATACCCAGCGGGGGGGCCAACAGATACGCAGTATTTT.

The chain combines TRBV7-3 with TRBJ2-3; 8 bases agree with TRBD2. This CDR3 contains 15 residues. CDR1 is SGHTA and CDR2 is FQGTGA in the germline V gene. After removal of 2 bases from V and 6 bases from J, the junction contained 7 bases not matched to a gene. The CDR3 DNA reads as TGTGCCAGCAGCTTATCGCGGGGGGCAAGGGATACGCAGTATTTT. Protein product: CASSLSRGARDTQYF.

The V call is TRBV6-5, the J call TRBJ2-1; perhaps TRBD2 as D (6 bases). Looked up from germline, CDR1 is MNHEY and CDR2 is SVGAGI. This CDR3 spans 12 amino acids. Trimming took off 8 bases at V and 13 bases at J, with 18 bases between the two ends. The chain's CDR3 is CASGGTAGLQFF. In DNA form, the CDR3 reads TGTGCCAGCGGGGGGACCGCCGGGTTACAGTTCTTC.

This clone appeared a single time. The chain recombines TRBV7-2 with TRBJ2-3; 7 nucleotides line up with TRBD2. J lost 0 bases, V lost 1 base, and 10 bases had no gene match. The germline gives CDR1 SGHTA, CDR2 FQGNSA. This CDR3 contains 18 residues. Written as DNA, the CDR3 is TGTGCCAGCAGCTTAGGCCCTTCCCTAGCGGCGAGCACAGATACGCAGTATTTT. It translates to CASSLGPSLAASTDTQYF.

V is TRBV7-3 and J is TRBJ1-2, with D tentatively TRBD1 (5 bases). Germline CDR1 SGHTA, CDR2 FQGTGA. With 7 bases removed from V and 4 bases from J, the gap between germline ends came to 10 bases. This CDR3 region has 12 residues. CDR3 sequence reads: CASNTGVYGYTF. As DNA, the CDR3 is TGTGCCAGCAATACGGGGGTCTATGGCTACACCTTC.

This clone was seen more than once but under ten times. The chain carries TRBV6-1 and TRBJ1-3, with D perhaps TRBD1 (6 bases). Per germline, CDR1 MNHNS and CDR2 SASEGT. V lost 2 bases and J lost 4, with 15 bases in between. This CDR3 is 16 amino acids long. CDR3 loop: CASSESLGGAGNTIYF. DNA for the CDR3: TGTGCCAGCAGTGAATCCCTCGGGGGGGCCGGAAACACCATATATTTT.

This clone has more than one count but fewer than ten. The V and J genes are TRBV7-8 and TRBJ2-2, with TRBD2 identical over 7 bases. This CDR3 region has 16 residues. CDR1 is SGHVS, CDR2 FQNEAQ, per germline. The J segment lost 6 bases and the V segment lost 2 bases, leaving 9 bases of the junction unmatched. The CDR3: CASSLPGGSFSGELFF. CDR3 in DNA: TGTGCCAGCAGCTTACCGGGCGGGAGTTTTTCCGGGGAGCTGTTTTTT.

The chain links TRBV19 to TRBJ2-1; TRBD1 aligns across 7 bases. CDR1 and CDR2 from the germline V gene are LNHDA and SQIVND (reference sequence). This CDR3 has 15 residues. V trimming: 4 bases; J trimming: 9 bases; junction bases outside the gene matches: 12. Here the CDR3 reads CASSKDRTWGGEQFF. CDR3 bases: TGTGCCAGTAGTAAGGACAGGACCTGGGGTGGTGAGCAGTTCTTC.

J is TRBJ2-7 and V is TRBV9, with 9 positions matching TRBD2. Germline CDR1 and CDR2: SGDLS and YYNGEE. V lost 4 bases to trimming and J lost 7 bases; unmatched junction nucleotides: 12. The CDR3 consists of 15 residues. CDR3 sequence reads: CASSLNRGRGGEQYF. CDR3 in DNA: TGTGCCAGCAGCTTAAATCGCGGGCGGGGGGGAGAGCAGTACTTC.

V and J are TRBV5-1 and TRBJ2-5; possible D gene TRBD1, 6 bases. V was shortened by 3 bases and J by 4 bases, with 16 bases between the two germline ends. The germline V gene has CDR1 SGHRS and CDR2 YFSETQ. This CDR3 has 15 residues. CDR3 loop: CASSWGHGFGETQYF. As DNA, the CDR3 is TGCGCCAGCAGCTGGGGACACGGATTCGGAGAGACCCAGTACTTC.

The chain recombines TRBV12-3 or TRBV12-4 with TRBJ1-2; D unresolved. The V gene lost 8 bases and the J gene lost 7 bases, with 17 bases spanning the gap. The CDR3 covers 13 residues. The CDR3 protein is CASRFGVSGGYTF. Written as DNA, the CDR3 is TGTGCCAGCCGGTTCGGGGTATCCGGTGGCTACACCTTC.

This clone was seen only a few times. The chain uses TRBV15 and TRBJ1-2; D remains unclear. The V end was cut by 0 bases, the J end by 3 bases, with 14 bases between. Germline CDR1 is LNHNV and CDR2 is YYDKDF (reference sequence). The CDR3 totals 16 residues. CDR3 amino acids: CATSRDHDGSYYGYTF. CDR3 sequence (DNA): TGTGCCACCAGCAGAGATCACGATGGGAGCTACTATGGCTACACCTTC.

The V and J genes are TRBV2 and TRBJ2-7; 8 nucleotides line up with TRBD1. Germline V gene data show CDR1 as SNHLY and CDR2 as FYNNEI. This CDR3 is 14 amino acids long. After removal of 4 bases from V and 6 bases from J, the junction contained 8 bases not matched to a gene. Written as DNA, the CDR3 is TGTGCCAGCAGTGCCGGGACAGGCCCATTCGAGCAGTACTTC. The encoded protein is CASSAGTGPFEQYF. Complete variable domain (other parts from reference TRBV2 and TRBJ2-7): EPEVTQTPSHQVTQMGQEVILRCVPISNHLYFYWYRQILGQKVEFLVSFYNNEISEKSEIFDDQFSVERPDGSNFTLKIRSTKLEDSAMYFCASSAGTGPFEQYFGPGTRLTVT.

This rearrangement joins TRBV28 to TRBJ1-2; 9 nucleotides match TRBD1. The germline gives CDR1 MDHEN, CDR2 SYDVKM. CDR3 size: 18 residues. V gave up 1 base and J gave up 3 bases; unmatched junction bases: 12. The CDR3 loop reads CASSLFSPRGQGHYGYTF. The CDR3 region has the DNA TGTGCCAGCAGTTTATTTAGCCCCAGGGGACAGGGTCACTATGGCTACACCTTC.

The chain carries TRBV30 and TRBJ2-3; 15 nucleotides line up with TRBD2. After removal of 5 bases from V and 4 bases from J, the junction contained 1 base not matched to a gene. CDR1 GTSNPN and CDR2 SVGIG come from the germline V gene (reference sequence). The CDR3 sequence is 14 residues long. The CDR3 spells CAWGTSGGSDTQYF. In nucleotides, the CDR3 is TGTGCCTGGGGGACTAGCGGGGGGTCAGATACGCAGTATTTT.

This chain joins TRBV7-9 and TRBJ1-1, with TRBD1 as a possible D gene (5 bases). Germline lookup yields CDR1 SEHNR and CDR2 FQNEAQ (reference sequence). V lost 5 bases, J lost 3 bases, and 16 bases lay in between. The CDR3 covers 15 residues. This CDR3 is CASSRRTGGDTEAFF. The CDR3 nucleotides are TGTGCCAGCAGCCGACGAACCGGGGGGGACACTGAAGCTTTCTTT.

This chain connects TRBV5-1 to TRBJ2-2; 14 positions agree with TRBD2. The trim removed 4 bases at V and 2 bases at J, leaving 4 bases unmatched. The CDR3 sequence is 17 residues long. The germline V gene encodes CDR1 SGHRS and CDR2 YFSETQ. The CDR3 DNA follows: TGCGCCAGCAGCGGGACTAGCGGGAGAAGAAACACCGGGGAGCTGTTTTTT. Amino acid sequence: CASSGTSGRRNTGELFF.

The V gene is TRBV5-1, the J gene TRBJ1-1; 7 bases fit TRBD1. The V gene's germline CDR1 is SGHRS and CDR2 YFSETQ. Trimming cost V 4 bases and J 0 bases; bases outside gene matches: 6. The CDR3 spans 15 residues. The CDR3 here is CASSRSGTVNTEAFF. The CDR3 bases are TGCGCCAGCAGCCGTTCCGGGACAGTGAACACTGAAGCTTTCTTT.

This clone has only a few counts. This chain's CDR3 is CASSTGFTEAFF. Here the CDR3 DNA reads TGTGCCAGCAGCACAGGTTTCACTGAAGCTTTCTTT. The rearrangement uses TRBV7-9 and TRBJ1-1; the D gene is possibly TRBD1 (5 bases). The germline CDR1 and CDR2 sequences are SEHNR and FQNEAQ (reference sequence). The germline V and J ends were trimmed by 5 bases and 4 bases, with 8 bases remaining between them. The CDR3 runs 12 residues.